Each of the 28 T cell receptor beta chains below was sequenced from the same sample in a study of OX40 agonist ivuxolimab in advanced cancers. Profiled with immunoSEQ multiplex PCR; TCRdb holds only in-frame clones, not every one. In the table there are 60,000 to 75,000 clones, 65% to 85% of which are singletons. The sequencing used CD4+ or CD8+ T cells sorted from blood, collected in a trial of the OX40 agonist ivuxolimab. The receptors were gathered from an adult with an advanced solid tumor such as melanoma, head and neck, liver or kidney cancer.

The chain is built from TRBV4-3 and TRBJ1-1; D gene unclear. The V gene's germline CDR1 is LGHNA and CDR2 YSLEER. This CDR3 region has 14 residues. The germline V and J ends were trimmed by 0 bases and 2 bases, with 7 bases remaining between them. The CDR3 protein is CASSQEQDNTEAFF. CDR3 sequence (DNA): TGCGCCAGCAGCCAAGAGCAGGACAACACTGAAGCTTTCTTT.

V usage is TRBV11-2 and J usage is TRBJ2-7; 9 bases match TRBD1. The CDR3 is 15 residues long. The trim removed 5 bases at V and 6 bases at J, leaving 11 bases unmatched. Germline loops: CDR1 SGHAT, CDR2 FQNNGV. CDR3 sequence: CASSRDRVSPGEQYF. CDR3 sequence (DNA): TGTGCCAGCAGCCGGGACAGGGTAAGCCCAGGCGAGCAGTACTTC.

This chain uses TRBV18 with TRBJ1-2; possibly TRBD1 for D (5 bases). Germline CDR1 is KGHSH and CDR2 is LQKENI. The CDR3 spans 13 residues. Trimming left V 4 bases short and J 2 bases short, with 8 bases between. Written as DNA, the CDR3 is TGTGCCAGCTCACTCCGGGACAACTATGGCTACACCTTC. Translating it yields CASSLRDNYGYTF.

The chain employs TRBV4-1 and TRBJ1-3; no firm D call. The CDR3 contains 16 residues. Looked up from germline, CDR1 is MGHRA and CDR2 is YSYEKL. Trimming removed 0 bases at V and 0 bases at J, with 9 bases between. CDR3 coding DNA: TGCGCCAGCAGCCAAGAGGCCAGGAACTCTGGAAACACCATATATTTT. Its protein is CASSQEARNSGNTIYF.

This clone was seen only once. The chain carries TRBV19 and TRBJ1-4; perhaps TRBD1 as D (6 bases). V was cut by 5 bases and J by 10 bases, with 32 bases left in between. The germline V gene encodes CDR1 LNHDA and CDR2 SQIVND (reference sequence). CDR3 length: 19 residues. CDR3 sequence (DNA): TGTGCCAGTAGTCCCTCCGGCGGGGGTAGACAGGCGAGGATTGGAAAACTGTTTTTT. Translating gives CASSPSGGGRQARIGKLFF.

The gene calls are TRBV7-2 and TRBJ2-7; TRBD2 agrees at 7 bases. V trimming: 2 bases; J trimming: 0 bases; junction bases outside the gene matches: 4. Germline CDR1 reads SGHTA; CDR2 reads FQGNSA. The CDR3 loop spans 15 amino acids. The DNA for the CDR3 is TGTGCCAGCAGCTTAAGCGGGACTGACTCCTACGAGCAGTACTTC. Translation: CASSLSGTDSYEQYF.

There are a few counts of this clone. The genes are TRBV11-3 and TRBJ2-7, with TRBD2 matching 10 bases. The J segment lost 3 bases and the V segment lost 4 bases, leaving 6 bases of the junction unmatched. Germline assignment: CDR1 SGHNT and CDR2 YENEEA. CDR3 length: 15 residues. CDR3 DNA: TGTGCCAGCAGCTCACTAGCGGGGCCTCTCTACGAGCAGTACTTC. It translates to CASSSLAGPLYEQYF.

The chain joins TRBV2 to TRBJ1-5, with TRBD1 identical over 8 bases. CDR1 is SNHLY, CDR2 FYNNEI, per germline. CDR3 length: 16 amino acids. The ends lost 8 bases at V and 2 bases at J; junction bases unmatched: 11. The chain's CDR3 is CASDKSGGAGNQPQHF. The CDR3 DNA reads TGTGCCAGCGATAAATCAGGGGGCGCGGGCAATCAGCCCCAGCATTTT.

The V call is TRBV6-1, the J call TRBJ1-1, with 8 bases identical to TRBD1. The CDR3 is made up of 15 amino acids. J lost 4 bases, V lost 2 bases, and 6 bases had no gene match. Germline CDR1 and CDR2: MNHNS and SASEGT. DNA of the CDR3: TGTGCCAGCAGTGAACCGGGCAGGGGGCCCACTGAAGCTTTCTTT. Translating it yields CASSEPGRGPTEAFF.

V gene TRBV5-4 combines with J gene TRBJ2-1; 10 bases are shared with TRBD2. Germline loops: CDR1 SGHNT, CDR2 YYREEE (reference sequence). V was pared by 2 bases and J by 8 bases, with 7 bases of the junction left unmatched. The CDR3 runs to 15 residues. CDR3 amino acids: CASSLLASGSHEQFF. The CDR3, as DNA: TGTGCCAGCAGCTTATTGGCTAGCGGGAGCCATGAGCAGTTCTTC.

This clone has only a few counts. The chain employs TRBV7-9 and TRBJ2-7, with TRBD1 matching over 8 bases. Germline CDR1 is SEHNR and CDR2 is FQNEAQ (reference sequence). V trimming: 3 bases; J trimming: 6 bases; junction bases outside the gene matches: 7. The CDR3 is 14 amino acids. This chain's CDR3 is CASSFPGTGAEQYF. As DNA, the CDR3 is TGTGCCAGCAGCTTCCCCGGGACAGGAGCCGAGCAGTACTTC.

The gene calls are TRBV11-2 and TRBJ2-5; D is unclear. The germline gives CDR1 SGHAT, CDR2 FQNNGV. V lost 5 bases to trimming and J lost 5 bases, with 12 bases between them. CDR3 length: 13 amino acids. In nucleotides, the CDR3 is TGTGCCAGCAGCGAGACTGGAGCGGAGACCCAGTACTTC. This gives the protein CASSETGAETQYF.

The chain couples TRBV19 to TRBJ1-4, with 8 bases fitting TRBD1. V gave up 4 bases and J gave up 4 bases; unmatched junction bases: 8. The length of the CDR3 is 16 residues. Per the germline V gene, CDR1 is LNHDA and CDR2 is SQIVND (reference sequence). CDR3 in DNA: TGTGCCAGTAGTACAACATGGGACAGGCGTAATGAAAAACTGTTTTTT. It specifies CASSTTWDRRNEKLFF.

The chain uses TRBV5-1 and TRBJ2-2; D gene uncertain. With 1 base removed from V and 3 bases from J, the gap between germline ends came to 7 bases. This CDR3 spans 14 amino acids. The germline V gene encodes CDR1 SGHRS and CDR2 YFSETQ. The CDR3 sequence: CASSLTPHTGELFF. CDR3 sequence (DNA): TGCGCCAGCAGCTTGACGCCACACACCGGGGAGCTGTTTTTT. Drawing the rest from reference TRBV5-1 and TRBJ2-2, the complete variable domain is KAGVTQTPRYLIKTRGQQVTLSCSPISGHRSVSWYQQTPGQGLQFLFEYFSETQRNKGNFPGRFSGRQFSNSRSEMNVSTLELGDSALYLCASSLTPHTGELFFGEGSRLTVL.

This chain joins TRBV5-1 and TRBJ2-6, with D possibly matching TRBD1 (5 bases). This CDR3 is 14 amino acids long. V lost 4 bases and J lost 1, with 6 bases in between. CDR1 SGHRS and CDR2 YFSETQ come from the germline V gene. Here the CDR3 DNA reads TGCGCCAGCAGCCAGGGATCTGGGGCCAACGTCCTGACTTTC. This gives the protein CASSQGSGANVLTF.

The gene calls are TRBV6-5 and TRBJ2-1; TRBD1 is a possible D gene (6 bases). The V gene's germline CDR1 is MNHEY and CDR2 SVGAGI. The CDR3 length is 16 residues. Deletions cut 1 base from V and 9 bases from J, with 19 bases between. CDR3 nucleotide sequence: TGTGCCAGCAGTTACTGGATCAGGGGTGGACACGGTGAGCAGTTCTTC. Its translation: CASSYWIRGGHGEQFF.

The chain has TRBV6-5 and TRBJ2-2; TRBD1 matches 7 bases. This CDR3 region has 16 residues. V shed 0 bases and J 1 base; nucleotides not matched to a gene: 2. Germline V gives CDR1 MNHEY, CDR2 SVGAGI. The CDR3 DNA sequence: TGTGCCAGCAGTTACTCGAGGACAGGGAACACCGGGGAGCTGTTTTTT. Amino acid sequence: CASSYSRTGNTGELFF.

The V call is TRBV7-9, the J call TRBJ1-1, with D perhaps TRBD1 (6 bases). The CDR3 contains 13 residues. Germline V gene lookup returns CDR1 SEHNR and CDR2 FQNEAQ (reference sequence). Trimming pared 0 bases from V and 6 bases from J, leaving 8 bases between. In nucleotides, the CDR3 is TGTGCCAGCAGCTTAGCGGGGGGCCCTGAAGCTTTCTTT. Translated: CASSLAGGPEAFF.

The sample holds one count of this clone. The CDR3 reads CASSLRREYTDTQYF. The CDR3 bases are TGTGCCAGCAGCTTGCGGCGGGAGTACACAGATACGCAGTATTTT. The chain carries TRBV5-6 and TRBJ2-3; 7 bases line up with TRBD2. CDR1 is SGHDT and CDR2 is YYEEEE in the germline V gene. V dropped 1 base and J dropped 2; count of bases not matched to a gene: 4. The length of the CDR3 is 15 residues.

This rearrangement joins TRBV18 to TRBJ2-1; TRBD2 matches at 7 bases. J gave up 5 bases and V 3 bases, and 4 bases lay outside the gene matches. Germline CDR1 is KGHSH and CDR2 is LQKENI. This CDR3 contains 14 residues. In nucleotides, the CDR3 is TGTGCCAGCTCACCGGGGGACTATAACAATGAGCAGTTCTTC. Encoded protein: CASSPGDYNNEQFF.

The chain links TRBV15 to TRBJ2-2; D assignment may be TRBD1 or TRBD2 (5 bases each). This CDR3 contains 19 residues. Germline loops: CDR1 LNHNV, CDR2 YYDKDF (reference sequence). Trimming removed 1 base at V and 0 bases at J, with 18 bases between. The CDR3 nucleotides are TGTGCCACCAGCAGAGCCCGTTCACCCTGGGGACCGAACACCGGGGAGCTGTTTTTT. Protein: CATSRARSPWGPNTGELFF.

The chain links TRBV19 to TRBJ1-5; D not resolved. This CDR3 has 16 amino acids. Per the germline V gene, CDR1 is LNHDA and CDR2 is SQIVND (reference sequence). V lost 3 bases and J lost 4, with 16 bases in between. As DNA, the CDR3 is TGTGCCAGTAGTATTCCCTTGGAGGGCCGGAATCAGCCCCAGCATTTT. Translated, it gives CASSIPLEGRNQPQHF.

The chain recombines TRBV7-7 with TRBJ2-7, with unresolved D. The CDR3 spans 13 residues. Germline V gives CDR1 SSHAT, CDR2 FNYEAQ (reference sequence). The ends were cut back, 1 base at V and 10 bases at J, with 14 bases in the middle. The CDR3 DNA reads TGTGCCAGCAGCTTAGAAGGCGCAGGCTTACAGTACTTC. Translation gives CASSLEGAGLQYF.

V gene TRBV4-1 combines with J gene TRBJ2-2; D is possibly TRBD1 (6 bases). The germline CDR1 and CDR2 sequences are MGHRA and YSYEKL. The length of the CDR3 is 16 residues. Trimming left V 1 base short and J 1 base short, with 10 bases between. Here the CDR3 reads CASSQARGQNTGELFF. The DNA for the CDR3 is TGCGCCAGCAGCCAAGCCAGGGGCCAGAACACCGGGGAGCTGTTTTTT.

The rearrangement joins TRBV29-1 to TRBJ2-3, with 8 bases that match TRBD1. This CDR3 region has 14 residues. Per germline, CDR1 SQVTM and CDR2 ANQGSEA. The junction had 10 bases not matched to a gene; V was cut back by 7 bases and J by 4 bases. CDR3 DNA sequence: TGCAGCGCTTCCCCTCCGACAGGGGCAGATACGCAGTATTTT. This encodes CSASPPTGADTQYF.

The chain has TRBV19 and TRBJ1-1; TRBD1 agrees at 7 bases. Unmatched junction bases numbered 8, after V lost 3 bases and J lost 7 bases. Germline V gene sequence: CDR1 LNHDA, CDR2 SQIVND (reference sequence). This CDR3 comprises 14 residues. CDR3 DNA: TGTGCCAGTAGTATTTCCGGACAGGCGAGTGAAGCTTTCTTT. Its translation: CASSISGQASEAFF.

J is TRBJ1-4 and V is TRBV27; D is possibly TRBD1 (6 bases). The germline V gene encodes CDR1 MNHEY and CDR2 SMNVEV (reference sequence). V lost 2 bases and J lost 7, with 11 bases in between. The CDR3 totals 14 residues. The CDR3 protein is CASSLQQGGEKLFF. The CDR3 DNA reads TGTGCCAGCAGTTTACAACAGGGCGGTGAAAAACTGTTTTTT. The full variable domain, in which reference TRBV27 and TRBJ1-4 provide the parts outside the CDR3, is EAQVTQNPRYLITVTGKKLTVTCSQNMNHEYMSWYRQDPGLGLRQIYYSMNVEVTDKGDVPEGYKVSRKEKRNFPLILESPSPNQTSLYFCASSLQQGGEKLFFGSGTQLSVL.

This chain connects TRBV28 to TRBJ1-2, with 7 positions matching TRBD1. Unmatched junction bases numbered 6, after V lost 3 bases and J lost 5 bases. Germline V gene data show CDR1 as MDHEN and CDR2 as SYDVKM. This CDR3 has 14 amino acids. CDR3 sequence: CASSFTGVRYGYTF. The CDR3 nucleotides are TGTGCCAGCAGTTTTACAGGGGTGCGGTATGGCTACACCTTC.